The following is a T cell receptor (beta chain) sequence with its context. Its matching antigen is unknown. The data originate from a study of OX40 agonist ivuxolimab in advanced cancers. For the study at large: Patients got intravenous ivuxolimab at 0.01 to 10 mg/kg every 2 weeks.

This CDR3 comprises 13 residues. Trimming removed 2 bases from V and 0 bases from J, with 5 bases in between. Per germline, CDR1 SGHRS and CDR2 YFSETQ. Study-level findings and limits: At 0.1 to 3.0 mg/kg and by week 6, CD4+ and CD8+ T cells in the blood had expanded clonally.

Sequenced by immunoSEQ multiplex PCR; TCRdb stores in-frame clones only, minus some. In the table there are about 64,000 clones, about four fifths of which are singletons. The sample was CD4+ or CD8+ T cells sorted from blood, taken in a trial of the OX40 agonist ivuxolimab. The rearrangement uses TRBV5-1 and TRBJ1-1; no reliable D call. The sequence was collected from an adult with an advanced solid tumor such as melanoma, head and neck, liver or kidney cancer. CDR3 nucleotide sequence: TGCGCCAGCAGCTTCACCGTGAACACTGAAGCTTTCTTT. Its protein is CASSFTVNTEAFF.